What follows is one T cell receptor beta chain and its context. The record originates from a study of cytomegalovirus exposure and HLA in healthy donors. 13 Jbeta primers and 60 Vbeta primers were used for the PCR. Measured with immunoSEQ multiplex PCR; TCRdb has only the in-frame clones, and not every one. The sample table sets out some 75,000 clones. Germline V gene lookup returns CDR1 WNHNN and CDR2 SYGVQD (reference sequence). The V gene lost 2 bases and the J gene lost 0 bases, with 17 bases spanning the gap. The CDR3 runs to 18 residues. Donors counted as nominally healthy when sampled, yet unrecorded immune exposures were likely.

The sample consisted of PBMCs. The clonotype originates from a boy younger than 18 in good health and CMV-seronegative. V gene TRBV10-1 combines with J gene TRBJ1-5; D call uncertain. The CDR3 loop reads CASSEGLATPNSNQPQHF. CDR3 nucleotides: TGCGCCAGCAGTGAGGGCTTGGCGACACCTAATAGCAATCAGCCCCAGCATTTT.